The sequence of this T cell receptor beta chain was determined in a study of blood T cells in healthy people across ages. A second PCR, run for about 7 to 11 cycles, used a sample-barcoded 5' primer plus a J-beta primer mix. TCRdb recomputed calls from the 5' RACE reads with MiXCR, one row per CDR3 protein. The top ten clones hold 10% to 15% of a sample with around 1.1 million distinct CDR3 sequences, 30% to 40% of them seen once. Donors gave around 10 milliliters of peripheral blood apiece. Isolation per sample recovered at least 7 million PBMCs. V was shortened by 4 bases and J by 4 bases, with 17 bases between the two germline ends. CDR1 SQVTM and CDR2 ANQGSEA come from the germline V gene. The CDR3 spans 14 residues. This clonotype showed up many times.

This sequence joins TRBV29-1 and TRBJ2-7, with D perhaps TRBD1 (5 bases). The source of this sequence is a man aged 18 to 30 in good health. The sample consisted of blood. CDR3 nucleotide sequence: TGCAGCGTTGTTAGAGTGACAGACCAGTACGAGCAGTACTTC. This gives the protein CSVVRVTDQYEQYF.